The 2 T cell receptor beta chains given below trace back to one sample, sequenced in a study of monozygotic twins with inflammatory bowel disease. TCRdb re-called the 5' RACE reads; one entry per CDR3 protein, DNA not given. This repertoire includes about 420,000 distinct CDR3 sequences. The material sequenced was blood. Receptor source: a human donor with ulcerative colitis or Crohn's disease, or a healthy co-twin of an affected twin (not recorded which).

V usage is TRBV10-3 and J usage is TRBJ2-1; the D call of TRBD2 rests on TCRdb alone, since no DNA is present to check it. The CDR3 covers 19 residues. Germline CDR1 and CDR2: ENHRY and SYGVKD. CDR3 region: CATNRGLAGAPSSYNEQFF.

CDR3 amino acids: CASSLGTSGGPYNEQFF. The chain has TRBV5-1 and TRBJ2-1; the TRBD2 assignment by TCRdb is unverifiable without DNA. This CDR3 is 17 amino acids long. CDR1 SGHRS and CDR2 YFSETQ come from the germline V gene.